This T cell receptor beta chain is drawn from a study of blood T cells in healthy people across ages. General study points: Investigators treated diversity estimates from one million T cells as underestimates. Diversity of TCR beta per million T cells declined in a roughly linear way with age.

Next came a second PCR, run for roughly 6 to 11 cycles, which used a sample-barcoded 5' primer along with a J-beta primer mix. TCRdb reprocessed the 5' RACE reads via MiXCR and lists one record per CDR3 protein. The table records some 1.8 million distinct CDR3 sequences, 39% of them present only once. Notes on this clonotype: What it binds is unknown.

The CDR3 is made up of 16 amino acids. Trimming took 6 bases from V and 0 from J; bases not matched to a gene: 5. Germline values: CDR1 SGHDT, CDR2 YYEEEE. Sequenced material: blood. This receptor was obtained from a human donor in good health. This chain joins TRBV5-6 and TRBJ2-6; 8 bases line up with TRBD1. CDR3 loop: CASTGQGSSGANVLTF. CDR3 nucleotide sequence: TGTGCCAGCACCGGACAGGGAAGCTCTGGGGCCAACGTCCTGACTTTC.